Listed below are T cell receptor beta chains from one sample, sequenced in a study of CD8+ T cells in alopecia areata. The protocol was immunoSEQ multiplex PCR, while the TCRdb copy is restricted to in-frame clones and leaves out a portion. The profile shows some 82,000 clones, 51% of them singletons. The sequencing input was NKG2D-high CD8+ T cells sorted from blood. The receptors shown here come from a human donor with alopecia areata. The CDR3 runs from the conserved cysteine through the conserved F or W. The D gene is left open where the match is weak. For some rows the clone size is stated as once, few or many, or as a class when expanded; others skip it.

abundance	j_gene	v_gene	d_gene	CDR3nt	CDR3aa
NA	TRBJ2-1	TRBV2	NA	TGTGCCAGCAGTGTGGGGGCCTCCTACAATGAGCAGTTCTTC	CASSVGASYNEQFF
NA	TRBJ2-5	TRBV28	NA	TGTGCCAGCAGTGATATGACATTAACGGTCGGAGAGACCCAGTACTTC	CASSDMTLTVGETQYF
few	TRBJ2-3	TRBV7-9	NA	TGTGCCAGCAGCCCCGGCACAGATACGCAGTATTTT	CASSPGTDTQYF
NA	TRBJ1-2	TRBV29-1	NA	TGCAGCGTTGAAAACGGGAGGGGCTACACCTTC	CSVENGRGYTF
once	TRBJ1-4	TRBV29-1	NA	TGCAGCAGCCAGACAGGAAATAATGAAAAACTGTTTTTT	CSSQTGNNEKLFF
few	TRBJ2-7	TRBV29-1	TRBD2	TGCAGCGTTGAAGAGGGACTAGCGGAAACCTACGAGCAGTACTTC	CSVEEGLAETYEQYF
NA	TRBJ2-1	TRBV5-1	TRBD2	TGCGCCAGCAGCTTGAGGTCCGCGGGGAGGGACTCCTACAATGAGCAGTTCTTC	CASSLRSAGRDSYNEQFF
NA	TRBJ1-2	TRBV9	NA	TGTGCCAGCAGCGTAACGGGAAACTATGGCTACACCTTC	CASSVTGNYGYTF
NA	TRBJ2-7	TRBV5-1	NA	TGCGCCAGCAGCTTTTATGGGGGGTCCGACGAGCAGTACTTC	CASSFYGGSDEQYF
NA	TRBJ1-2	TRBV27	TRBD1	TGTGCCAGCAGTTTGACAGGGTTCTGGGGCTACACCTTC	CASSLTGFWGYTF
NA	TRBJ2-7	TRBV14	NA	TGTGCCAGCAGCCCCGGGAACTACGAGCAGTACTTC	CASSPGNYEQYF
few	TRBJ2-1	TRBV29-1	TRBD2	TGCAGCGGATCAGCGGGAGTGGTATATGAGCAGTTCTTC	CSGSAGVVYEQFF
NA	TRBJ2-7	TRBV27	NA	TGTGCCAGCAGTTTGGCCGGGGGCAGCCACTACGAGCAGTACTTC	CASSLAGGSHYEQYF
NA	TRBJ2-7	TRBV28	TRBD2	TGTGCCAGCACCCCGCGGGAGGCCTACGAGCAGTACTTC	CASTPREAYEQYF
NA	TRBJ2-5	TRBV28	NA	TGTGCCAGCAGGACAGGCCTTCAAGAGACCCAGTACTTC	CASRTGLQETQYF
NA	TRBJ2-7	TRBV5-6	NA	TGTGCCAGCAGCTTTGGGACAAGATATTACGAGCAGTACTTC	CASSFGTRYYEQYF
few	TRBJ2-3	TRBV6-5	NA	TGTGCCAGCTCGAGCACAGATACGCAGTATTTT	CASSSTDTQYF
NA	TRBJ2-1	TRBV4-1	NA	TGCGCCAGCAGCCACGCCAATGAGCAGTTCTTC	CASSHANEQFF
few	TRBJ1-1	TRBV27	NA	TGTGCCAGCAGGAATTTGGTGATAGGAACTGAAGCTTTCTTT	CASRNLVIGTEAFF
few	TRBJ2-6	TRBV18	NA	TGTGCCAGCTCACCACTTCGGGCAGGGGCGAACTCTGGGGCCAACGTCCTGACTTTC	CASSPLRAGANSGANVLTF
few	TRBJ2-3	TRBV14	NA	TGTGCCAGCAGCCGGTACATGATGGATACGCAGTATTTT	CASSRYMMDTQYF
NA	TRBJ2-3	TRBV27	TRBD2	TGTGCTACCGGGGGGGGTAAAGATACGCAGTATTTT	CATGGGKDTQYF
NA	TRBJ1-5	TRBV4-1	NA	TGCGCCAGCAGCCAAGGGGTTAGCAATCAGCCCCAGCATTTT	CASSQGVSNQPQHF
few	TRBJ1-2	TRBV7-9	TRBD1	TGTGCCAGCAGCGCGGGACAGGGAGGCTACACCTTC	CASSAGQGGYTF
NA	TRBJ2-2	TRBV4-1	NA	TGCGCCAGCAGCCAAGACCCCCAGGATATCGGCACCGGGGAGCTGTTTTTT	CASSQDPQDIGTGELFF
NA	TRBJ2-7	TRBV30	TRBD1	TGTGCCTGGACCCCTGGGGGACAGGGGCCCTACGAGCAGTACTTC	CAWTPGGQGPYEQYF
NA	TRBJ2-1	TRBV29-1	TRBD2	TGCAGCGCCCATAGCGGGCGAGCCTACAATGAGCAGTTCTTC	CSAHSGRAYNEQFF
NA	TRBJ2-7	TRBV20-1	NA	TGCAGTGCTAGATGGCGACGCGAGCAGTACTTC	CSARWRREQYF
NA	TRBJ2-5	TRBV11-2	TRBD2	TGTGCCAGCAGCACCTGGACTAGCGGGAGTCAGGAGACCCAGTACTTC	CASSTWTSGSQETQYF
NA	TRBJ2-2	TRBV29-1	TRBD1	TGCAGCGTGCCTGGAGGACAGGAAACCGGGGAGCTGTTTTTT	CSVPGGQETGELFF
NA	TRBJ2-5	TRBV6-5	TRBD2	TGTGCCAGCAGTTACGGAGCGGGAGAGGGAGAGACCCAGTACTTC	CASSYGAGEGETQYF
few	TRBJ2-3	TRBV2	NA	TGTGCCAGGGTGGGTGATGATACGCAGTATTTT	CARVGDDTQYF
NA	TRBJ2-1	TRBV14	NA	TGTGCCAGCAGCCAAGTTATGGTAGATATTTGGGGAGGTAACTACAATGAGCAGTTCTTC	CASSQVMVDIWGGNYNEQFF
NA	TRBJ2-7	TRBV18	NA	TGTGCCAGCTCACCTCCTGTCGGGACCTACGAGCAGTACTTC	CASSPPVGTYEQYF
NA	TRBJ2-1	TRBV5-1	NA	TGCGCCAGCAGCTTGGGGGTGAGCTCCTACAATGAGCAGTTCTTC	CASSLGVSSYNEQFF
few	TRBJ1-1	TRBV30	NA	TGTGCCTGGAGATCAGGGATCTCGAACACTGAAGCTTTCTTT	CAWRSGISNTEAFF
NA	TRBJ2-7	TRBV30	NA	TGTGCCTGGAGTCGGGGTTACGAGCAGTACTTC	CAWSRGYEQYF
NA	TRBJ2-1	TRBV29-1	NA	TGCAGCGTTGGCGCCCCCAATGAGCAGTTCTTC	CSVGAPNEQFF
NA	TRBJ1-2	TRBV27	NA	TGTGCCAGCAGTACCGGGGTTAACTATGGCTACACCTTC	CASSTGVNYGYTF
few	TRBJ2-3	TRBV6-6	NA	TGTGCCAGCAGTTCCTCAGGGGCAGATACGCAGTATTTT	CASSSSGADTQYF
few	TRBJ2-1	TRBV4-1	TRBD2	TGCGCCAGCAGCCAAGGTTTAGCGGGGGGGGTAAATGAGCAGTTCTTC	CASSQGLAGGVNEQFF
medium-sized	TRBJ1-2	TRBV7-2	NA	TGTGCCAGCAGCCCATCCGCGGGTAATGGCTACACCTTC	CASSPSAGNGYTF
NA	TRBJ2-7	TRBV30	TRBD1	TGTGCCTGGAGGACCTGGACAGGGAGCTCCTACGAGCAGTACTTC	CAWRTWTGSSYEQYF
NA	TRBJ2-3	TRBV11-2	NA	TGTGCCAGCAGGAGGGAGGGACAGAACACAGATACGCAGTATTTT	CASRREGQNTDTQYF
many	TRBJ1-5	TRBV13	NA	TGTGCCACCCACAGGGATAGCAATCAGCCCCAGCATTTT	CATHRDSNQPQHF
NA	TRBJ2-4	TRBV5-1	NA	TGCGCCAGCAGTACTACCGGGTCCGAAGGAGACATTCAGTACTTC	CASSTTGSEGDIQYF
NA	TRBJ2-5	TRBV7-9	TRBD1	TGTGCCAGCAGCCCAGCCGGGACAGGGGAAGGAGAGACCCAGTACTTC	CASSPAGTGEGETQYF
NA	TRBJ1-2	TRBV30	NA	TGTGCCTGGAGTCGGAACAGGGTTCAGTCTCGAACTGACTATGGCTACACCTTC	CAWSRNRVQSRTDYGYTF
NA	TRBJ2-7	TRBV29-1	NA	TGCAGCGTTGAAGCGGGCGGGGTCACCTACGAGCAGTACTTC	CSVEAGGVTYEQYF
NA	TRBJ2-7	TRBV29-1	NA	TGCAGCGTTGGGCGACAGGACCGCTCCTACGAGCAGTACTTC	CSVGRQDRSYEQYF
once	TRBJ1-2	TRBV27	NA	TGTGCCAGCAGTACCTACCGGGACCCCGGGCGAGGTGGCTACACCTTC	CASSTYRDPGRGGYTF
medium-sized	TRBJ2-5	TRBV5-4	TRBD1	TGTGCCAGCAGCACGCTCAGACAGGGTGGAGAGACCCAGTACTTC	CASSTLRQGGETQYF
NA	TRBJ1-1	TRBV30	NA	TGTGCCTGGAGTGGGAATGAAGCTTTCTTT	CAWSGNEAFF
NA	TRBJ2-1	TRBV29-1	TRBD2	TGCAGCCACCTATCGACTAGCGCCAATGAGCAGTTCTTC	CSHLSTSANEQFF
NA	TRBJ2-7	TRBV13	NA	TGTGCCAGCAGCTTAGGCCTAGAGGGGGAGCAGTACTTC	CASSLGLEGEQYF
few	TRBJ1-2	TRBV29-1	NA	TGCAGCGTCGCGGGCAGTATCCCTGGCTACACCTTC	CSVAGSIPGYTF
NA	TRBJ2-2	TRBV9	NA	TGTGCCAGCAGCTCCTTAGCCGGGGAGCTGTTTTTT	CASSSLAGELFF
NA	TRBJ2-2	TRBV2	NA	TGTGCCAGCAGTTTGATTAGGCCAGCGTCAAACACCGGGGAGCTGTTTTTT	CASSLIRPASNTGELFF
few	TRBJ2-1	TRBV29-1	NA	TGCAGCGTTGAGGTCTCTCCCGTCTACAATGAGCAGTTCTTC	CSVEVSPVYNEQFF
NA	TRBJ2-5	TRBV14	TRBD2	TGTGCCAGCAGCCAAGTCAGCGGGGGGGCCGAAGAGACCCAGTACTTC	CASSQVSGGAEETQYF